The 21 T cell receptor beta chains given below trace back to one sample, sequenced in a study of control samples from healthy donors and cancer patients. Libraries were prepared by immunoSEQ multiplex PCR; TCRdb keeps only in-frame clonotypes and omits some of them. The data hold 150,000 to 200,000 clones, with 95% to 96% observed a single time. The sequenced sample was blood. The receptors stem from a woman aged 30 to 39 in good health.

The chain has TRBV11-3 and TRBJ2-1; 10 bases agree with TRBD2. The CDR3 consists of 17 residues. Trimming removed 0 bases from V and 9 bases from J; junction bases left unmatched: 11. Germline CDR1 and CDR2: SGHNT and YENEEA. The CDR3 DNA is TGTGCCAGCAGCTTAGAAAGCGGTCTAGCGGGAGCGGTTGAGCAGTTCTTC. Amino acid sequence: CASSLESGLAGAVEQFF.

The rearrangement uses TRBV7-2 and TRBJ2-1, with a possible D match to TRBD2 (6 bases). The germline CDR1 and CDR2 sequences are SGHTA and FQGNSA. This CDR3 comprises 17 residues. Trimming took off 3 bases at V and 2 bases at J, with 17 bases between the two ends. CDR3 DNA: TGTGCCAGCAGCTTGTCATTGTCCGCGGGACCCTACAATGAGCAGTTCTTC. Residues: CASSLSLSAGPYNEQFF.

The chain recombines TRBV5-1 with TRBJ1-1, with a weak D call TRBD1 (6 bases). The ends were cut back, 5 bases at V and 1 base at J, with 18 bases in the middle. Germline V gene data show CDR1 as SGHRS and CDR2 as YFSETQ. The CDR3 consists of 16 residues. CDR3 bases: TGCGCCAGCAGGGGGGTCTATCGGGGACAGAACACTGAAGCTTTCTTT. Translated: CASRGVYRGQNTEAFF.

V is TRBV3-1 (or the pseudogene TRBV3-2) and J is TRBJ2-5; 13 bases fit TRBD2. The CDR3 contains 16 residues. V trimming: 5 bases; J trimming: 4 bases; junction bases outside the gene matches: 7. Germline CDR1 and CDR2: LGHDT and YNNKEL (reference sequence). The CDR3 nucleotides read TGTGCCAGCAGCTCCAGAACTAGCGGGAGGGGAGAGACCCAGTACTTC. Amino acids: CASSSRTSGRGETQYF.

This clone was seen a handful of times. V and J are TRBV7-9 and TRBJ2-7; either TRBD1 or TRBD2 may supply D (5 bases each). Germline lookup yields CDR1 SEHNR and CDR2 FQNEAQ (reference sequence). The V and J ends lost 1 base and 2 bases respectively, with 6 bases between them. The CDR3 runs 13 residues. The chain's CDR3 is CASSLGDAYEQYF. In DNA, the CDR3 is TGTGCCAGCAGCTTAGGGGACGCCTACGAGCAGTACTTC. Looking up the rest from reference TRBV7-9 and TRBJ2-7 gives the full variable domain: DTGVSQNPRHKITKRGQNVTFRCDPISEHNRLYWYRQTLGQGPEFLTYFQNEAQLEKSRLLSDRFSAERPKGSFSTLEIQRTEQGDSAMYLCASSLGDAYEQYFGPGTRLTVT.

This clone was observed a single time. The chain couples TRBV10-3 to TRBJ2-1; 7 nucleotides align to TRBD2. Germline V CDR1 and CDR2: ENHRY, SYGVKD. The CDR3 consists of 18 residues. V lost 3 bases to trimming and J lost 2 bases; unmatched junction nucleotides: 13. CDR3 coding DNA: TGTGCCATCAGTGACGCTAGCGGTCCTTTAAACCCCTACAATGAGCAGTTCTTC. The encoded protein is CAISDASGPLNPYNEQFF.

This chain joins TRBV6-6 and TRBJ2-1; D is uncertain. Germline V gene lookup returns CDR1 MNHNY and CDR2 SVGAGI (reference sequence). Trimming pared 8 bases from V and 8 bases from J, leaving 10 bases between. The CDR3 runs to 11 residues. The CDR3, as DNA: TGTGCCAGCGGTAATATCGATGAGCAGTTCTTC. Its protein product is CASGNIDEQFF.

The CDR3 DNA follows: TGTGCCAGCAGACGCAGGGGTTTGGGTGGAAACACCATATATTTT. Translated, it gives CASRRRGLGGNTIYF. This chain uses TRBV28 with TRBJ1-3; possibly TRBD1 for D (6 bases). Germline CDR1 is MDHEN and CDR2 is SYDVKM. With 6 bases removed from V and 3 bases from J, the gap between germline ends came to 15 bases. The CDR3 covers 15 residues.

The chain uses TRBV7-9 and TRBJ2-1; 9 bases align to TRBD2. Germline V lookup: CDR1 SEHNR, CDR2 FQNEAQ (reference sequence). After removal of 7 bases from V and 2 bases from J, the junction contained 6 bases not matched to a gene. This CDR3 has 15 amino acids. The CDR3 nucleotides read TGTGCCAGCAATTTAGGCGGGAGGGCCTACAATGAGCAGTTCTTC. It is translated as CASNLGGRAYNEQFF.

This chain uses TRBV11-2 with TRBJ1-1; D may be TRBD1 (5 bases). Trimming took 1 base from V and 5 from J, leaving 17 bases between them. Germline lookup yields CDR1 SGHAT and CDR2 FQNNGV. CDR3 length equals 16 residues. This CDR3 reads CASSLGGWSPGTEAFF. The CDR3 nucleotides are TGTGCCAGCAGCTTAGGCGGCTGGTCTCCAGGGACTGAAGCTTTCTTT.

This sequence joins TRBV10-3 and TRBJ1-1, with D maybe TRBD1 (5 bases). Trimming removed 4 bases from V and 3 bases from J, with 9 bases in between. Germline CDR1 reads ENHRY; CDR2 reads SYGVKD. The CDR3 extends over 13 amino acids. The CDR3 region is CAISAVRDTEAFF. In DNA form, the CDR3 reads TGTGCCATCAGTGCGGTCAGGGACACTGAAGCTTTCTTT.

The chain joins TRBV28 to TRBJ2-7; D is possibly TRBD1 (6 bases). The CDR3 spans 14 residues. The ends were cut back, 3 bases at V and 2 bases at J, with 11 bases in the middle. CDR1 is MDHEN, CDR2 SYDVKM, per germline. DNA for the CDR3: TGTGCCAGCAGTTTTCCGGACAGTACCTACGAGCAGTACTTC. As protein: CASSFPDSTYEQYF.

The chain uses TRBV7-8 and TRBJ2-2; 10 bases match TRBD2. J lost 6 bases, V lost 0 bases, and 10 bases had no gene match. From germline, CDR1 is SGHVS and CDR2 FQNEAQ. The CDR3 loop spans 18 amino acids. CDR3 in DNA: TGTGCCAGCAGCTTAGCGCACGATGGACTAGCGGCTCCCGGGGAGCTGTTTTTT. Translated, it gives CASSLAHDGLAAPGELFF. Filled out from reference TRBV7-8 and TRBJ2-2, the complete variable domain reads GAGVSQSPRYKVAKRGQDVALRCDPISGHVSLFWYQQALGQGPEFLTYFQNEAQLDKSGLPSDRFFAERPEGSVSTLKIQRTQQEDSAVYLCASSLAHDGLAAPGELFFGEGSRLTVL.

This rearrangement joins TRBV7-9 to TRBJ1-5, with D unresolved. V was pared by 2 bases and J by 3 bases, with 5 bases between. The CDR3 loop spans 13 amino acids. CDR1 and CDR2 from the germline V gene are SEHNR and FQNEAQ (reference sequence). CDR3 sequence: CASSLNANQPQHF. The CDR3 DNA is TGTGCCAGCAGCTTAAACGCCAATCAGCCCCAGCATTTT. Full variable domain (rest looked up from reference TRBV7-9 and TRBJ1-5): DTGVSQNPRHKITKRGQNVTFRCDPISEHNRLYWYRQTLGQGPEFLTYFQNEAQLEKSRLLSDRFSAERPKGSFSTLEIQRTEQGDSAMYLCASSLNANQPQHFGDGTRLSIL.

The CDR3 sequence is CASSRPRLYNEQFF. The CDR3 DNA sequence: TGTGCCAGCAGTAGGCCCAGGCTTTACAATGAGCAGTTCTTC. The chain is built from TRBV28 and TRBJ2-1, with D hard to call. The CDR3 extends over 14 amino acids. V was trimmed by 5 bases and J by 4 bases, leaving 12 bases between them. From germline, CDR1 is MDHEN and CDR2 SYDVKM.

The V gene is TRBV7-2, the J gene TRBJ2-1; maybe TRBD1 (6 bases). The CDR3 consists of 13 residues. CDR1 is SGHTA, CDR2 FQGNSA, per germline. Trimming pared 6 bases from V and 9 bases from J, leaving 15 bases between. The CDR3, as DNA: TGTGCCAGCAGTATACAGGGAAAGGGTGAGCAGTTCTTC. It translates to CASSIQGKGEQFF.

The chain recombines TRBV28 with TRBJ1-2; D remains unclear. Between the trimmed V and J ends, which lost 5 bases and 1 base, there was a span of 17 bases. The length of the CDR3 is 16 residues. The germline CDR1 and CDR2 sequences are MDHEN and SYDVKM. The CDR3 coding sequence is TGTGCCAGCAGTCCCCTCCTTGTGCAGAGTAACTATGGCTACACCTTC. Amino acid sequence: CASSPLLVQSNYGYTF.

V usage is TRBV2 and J usage is TRBJ1-3, with D unclear. V shed 5 bases and J shed 4 bases, with 18 bases lying between them. This CDR3 region has 16 residues. Per the germline V gene, CDR1 is SNHLY and CDR2 is FYNNEI. The CDR3 coding sequence is TGTGCCAGCAGTCCCAGCTTGGCTCTTAGAGGAAACACCATATATTTT. Encoded protein: CASSPSLALRGNTIYF.

The chain has TRBV12-3 or TRBV12-4 and TRBJ1-1; D is unresolved. CDR3 length: 13 residues. Trimming took off 4 bases at V and 1 base at J, with 7 bases between the two ends. The chain's CDR3 is CASSWAGNTEAFF. CDR3 bases: TGTGCCAGCAGTTGGGCAGGGAACACTGAAGCTTTCTTT.

The J gene is TRBJ1-1, the V gene TRBV7-2, with TRBD1 as a possible D gene (6 bases). This CDR3 spans 13 amino acids. V shed 5 bases and J shed 6 bases, with 13 bases lying between them. Germline V CDR1 and CDR2: SGHTA, FQGNSA. For the CDR3, the DNA is TGTGCCAGCAGCCCCCACAGGGACGCTGAAGCTTTCTTT. Residues: CASSPHRDAEAFF.

J is TRBJ2-3 and V is TRBV4-2; a possible D gene is TRBD2 (6 bases). CDR3 length: 16 residues. The V and J ends lost 4 bases and 5 bases respectively, with 19 bases between them. From germline, CDR1 is LGHNA and CDR2 YNFKEQ. Here the CDR3 reads CASSPRGSGLGDTQYF. The CDR3, as DNA: TGTGCCAGCAGCCCCCGGGGTAGCGGCCTCGGAGATACGCAGTATTTT.